The present T cell receptor beta chain was sequenced within a study of metastatic and nonmetastatic thyroid tumors. Looking at the study overall: It was across blood and tumor or nodule tissue from malignant and benign thyroid patients that repertoires were compared. Broader study findings: In both blood and tumor samples, TCR beta diversity was reported significantly higher for malignant than benign nodules.

No patient had received any treatment before thyroid surgery. V lost 1 base to trimming and J lost 6 bases, with 7 bases between them. This CDR3 spans 13 amino acids. CDR1 is LNHNV, CDR2 YYDKDF, per germline (reference sequence). This clone qualifies as medium-sized. What it binds is unknown. TCRdb re-clonotyped the PCR reads via MiXCR. This sample has about 41,000 clones, with 25% to 30% found just once. Sequencing input: blood. The V gene is TRBV15, the J gene TRBJ1-5, with D perhaps matching TRBD1 (5 bases). The sequence was collected from a male donor with papillary thyroid cancer or a benign thyroid nodule (not recorded which). Some clones in this sample may be carry-over from other donors' samples. CDR3 sequence (DNA): TGTGCCACCAGCAGAGGGGGCGGTCAGCCCCAGCATTTT. Translation: CATSRGGGQPQHF.